The clone carrying this TCR beta chain was recorded a few times. The target antigen is unknown. The CDR3 loop spans 14 amino acids. Between the trimmed V and J ends, which lost 5 bases and 5 bases, there was a span of 13 bases. Looked up from germline, CDR1 is SGHNT and CDR2 is YENEEA. This sample stems from a study of siplizumab effects on memory and regulatory T cells. Study information: Paired mixed lymphocyte reactions used siplizumab at 0.8 to 1 ug/mL or no drug.

TCRdb's table, derived via immunoSEQ multiplex PCR, lists solely in-frame clones and lacks some. This sample has 13,000 or so clones, with almost 40% found just once. Findings of the study overall: Both greater diversity than memory cells and a major contribution to the alloresponse seemed to characterize naive T cells.

Researchers maintained the mixed lymphocyte reaction cells in coculture at 37°C for more than five days. CFSE was used to stain responder PBMCs and Violet Dye to stain stimulator PBMCs, which were then pooled 1:1. The J gene is TRBJ2-1, the V gene TRBV11-3; D remains ambiguous. The specimen sequenced was CFSE-low (dividing) CD8+ T cells sorted from an allogeneic mixed lymphocyte reaction. The receptor's source is a human donor in good health; the cells came from an allogeneic mixed lymphocyte reaction. The CDR3 protein is CASSPYEGDNEQFF. The DNA for the CDR3 is TGTGCCAGCAGCCCATATGAAGGAGACAATGAGCAGTTCTTC.